This T cell receptor beta chain was sequenced for a study of blood T cells in healthy people across ages. Combining a sample-barcoded 5' primer with a J-beta primer mix, a second PCR ran for roughly 7 to 11 cycles. CDR3-containing paired-end reads numbering at least 2.5 million came from each sample. TCRdb used MiXCR to reprocess the 5' RACE reads, holding one entry per CDR3 protein. The sample has 700,000 or so distinct CDR3 sequences, around 41% seen once. The V segment lost 0 bases and the J segment 5 bases; nucleotides outside the gene matches: 10. Germline CDR1 and CDR2: MNHEY and SVGEGT. The CDR3 runs to 17 residues.

The source is a man at least 80 years old in good health. The rearrangement uses TRBV6-2 or TRBV6-3 and TRBJ1-5; 7 bases match TRBD1. The specimen was blood. The CDR3 here is CASSYSPGRGYDQPQHF. The CDR3 nucleotides read TGTGCCAGCAGTTACTCTCCCGGCAGGGGGTACGATCAGCCCCAGCATTTT.